This T cell receptor (beta chain) appears in the sequencing data of a study of blood T cells in healthy people across ages. Combining a sample-barcoded 5' primer with a J-beta primer mix, a second PCR ran for about 7 to 12 cycles. MiXCR was run by TCRdb on the 5' RACE reads, yielding one entry per CDR3 protein. The table records 600,000 to 650,000 distinct CDR3 sequences, roughly 53% of them present only once. To note about this clonotype: A much more abundant neighbour one base away suggests this may be a read error.

Trimming removed 3 bases from V and 2 bases from J, with 14 bases in between. The CDR3 is made up of 16 amino acids. Looked up from germline, CDR1 is LGHDT and CDR2 is YNNKEL (reference sequence). The TCR originated in a man between 60 and 75 years old in good health. Sequencing was done on a sample of blood. V gene TRBV3-1 combines with J gene TRBJ2-1, with no clear D. CDR3 in DNA: TGTGCCAGCAGCCAGAGGACCCGTGGGCCCTACAATGAGCAGTTCTTC. Encoded protein: CASSQRTRGPYNEQFF.